This T cell receptor (beta chain) was observed in a study of glioma-infiltrating T cells (dated by TCRdb to the mid-2010s). About the full investigation: TCR alpha- and beta-chain repertoires were sequenced from glioma tissue, non-neoplastic brain tissue and matched peripheral blood mononuclear cells. To measure divergence between tissue and blood T-cell populations, each tissue-infiltrating repertoire was compared with the peripheral blood repertoire of the same patient. The paired cohort was made up of three low-grade glioma patients, 8 or 9 primary glioblastoma patients and three non-glioma patients who contributed non-neoplastic brain tissue. Summary of the overall study and its limitations: In non-neoplastic patients, VJ-independent divergence between tissue and blood fell below expectation, whereas in all gliomas, and especially in low-grade gliomas, the divergence rose above expectation. Only a very small number of CDR3 sequences turned up in both tissue and blood, a result put down to high CDR3 diversity combined with limited sampling. Small numbers underpinned the group comparisons: several glioblastoma patients, three low-grade glioma patients and three non-neoplastic patients.

Measured from the cysteine to the phenylalanine, the CDR3 is 14 residues long. Only CDR3 DNA is held: 42 bases, read in frame from base 1. As encoded in the germline V gene (reference sequence), CDR1 is MNHEY while CDR2 is SMNVEV. Trimming removed 2 bases from V and 10 bases from J, leaving 18 bases between the germline ends. The iRepertoire nested amplicon-rescue multiplex PCR (arm-PCR) platform was used to amplify TCR alpha and beta CDR3 regions from RNA. One-step reverse transcription and amplification used roughly 95-450 ng of tissue mRNA or PBMC total RNA as input. Following bead purification, Illumina adapters were added by a secondary multiplex PCR, and the libraries were gel-purified between 200 and 400 bp. Internal 6-nucleotide barcodes were carried by the libraries and were used for demultiplexing. Libraries were sequenced on an Illumina MiSeq with 2x220 or 2x250 nucleotide paired-end reads. Regarding the original processing steps: Paired reads were merged using FLASH 1.2.11 and were aligned to the GRCh37 human genome using BWA-MEM, after which TRA and TRB reads were extracted. For V and J assignment, an IMGT-derived reference of cassette sequences and CDR3 motifs that included pseudogenes was used. Reads were translated in three frames, and productive CDR3s were defined as those with a C...FGXG motif and no stop codons. A clonotype was defined as a unique combination of a V-J cassette pair and a CDR3 amino acid sequence. Reads were filtered by Hamming distance, thresholded by each sample's sequence error rate in mapped regions. TCRdb trimmed public reads at Q25 via fastp, called clones via MiXCR and kept in-frame beta chains. Rows are combined by CDR3 protein, so each entry shows the most common genes and DNA. V and J calls and clone size were set by TCRdb, not the authors. The sample records roughly 120,000 distinct CDR3 sequences, 25% to 30% of which are singletons. The ten largest clones represent under 45% of the sample.

A note on this clonotype: Its cognate antigen has yet to be identified. Nothing much larger sits one base from this clone, and base qualities are not available.

The sequence is built from TRBV27 and TRBJ2-7; the D assignment is uncertain and may be TRBD1 or TRBD2, with 6 bases supporting each. The specimen was glioma tissue, nonneoplastic brain tissue, or PBMCs (not recorded which). The source is a human donor with low-grade glioma or glioblastoma, undergoing nonglioma brain surgery, or in good health (not recorded which). The DNA sequence follows: TGTGCCAGCAGTTTACGCGGGACAAGGAGCGAACAGTACTTC. Translated, this gives CASSLRGTRSEQYF.